The sequence of this TCR beta chain was determined in a study of identical twins. The CDR3 contains 20 residues. Concerning this clonotype: Its antigen is not identified.

Unique molecular identifiers were in the cDNA, with template-switch universal primer binding. MiXCR, applied by TCRdb to the 5' RACE reads, yields one record per CDR3 protein. Of over 600,000 distinct CDR3 sequences detected, over 20% appear once; the ten largest clones hold 4.3%. Findings of the study overall: Where beta out-of-frame sequences were concerned, excess twin sharing was weaker.

These data were also reused for a study on T cells expressing NK-cell markers. This second study notes: Sequencing of TCR beta repertoires drew on sorted CD3+CD56+NKG2C+, CD3+CD56+NKG2C- and CD3+CD56-NKG2C+ T cells. Eight donors were sequenced, of whom seven were HCMV-seropositive, while the remaining one was HCMV-seronegative.

The V and J genes are TRBV21-1 and TRBJ2-7; the table's D call, TRBD2, has no DNA check behind it. TRBV21-1 is a pseudogene locus. The sequencing input was PBMCs. This receptor was identified in a woman younger than 35 in good health. This chain's CDR3 is CASNPSDLSARETISYEQYF. For the CDR3, the DNA is TGTGCCAGCAATCCCTCCGACCTTTCTGCGCGGGAGACCATCTCCTACGAGCAGTACTTC.